This T cell receptor (beta chain) was recorded in a study of blood T cell repertoires in COVID-19. Study at large: Researchers got acute and convalescent COVID-19 samples from the United States, Italy and Spain.

Only in-frame clones appear in the TCRdb table, and some are missing; sequencing was by immunoSEQ multiplex PCR. The table records 200,000 to 250,000 clones, roughly 88% of them present only once. Everyone who took part was 18 to 89 years old, and they came from 24 US areas. Each participant's cohort was designated according to participant-reported clinical history. The source material was PBMCs or T cells enriched from blood (not recorded which). The clonotype was recovered from a woman aged 35 to 49 with acute COVID-19.

CDR3 sequence reads: CASSSGNTEAFF. The CDR3 DNA sequence: TGTGCCAGCAGTTCAGGGAACACTGAAGCTTTCTTT. V is TRBV27 and J is TRBJ1-1; the D is unclear. V lost 4 bases and J lost 1, with 4 bases in between. Germline V gene sequence: CDR1 MNHEY, CDR2 SMNVEV (reference sequence). The CDR3 is made up of 12 amino acids.